The 8 T cell receptor beta chains in this list originate from one sample, sequenced in a study of blood T cell repertoires in COVID-19. Here immunoSEQ multiplex PCR was the method, and the copy in TCRdb shows in-frame clones only, minus some. The table has around 260,000 clones, 83% seen once. Sequencing input: peripheral blood. The receptors were sampled from a man aged 55 to 70 who had recovered from COVID-19.

The chain is built from TRBV6-1 and TRBJ2-5; D may be TRBD2 (5 bases). CDR1 and CDR2 (germline): MNHNS, SASEGT. Trimming shortened V by 1 base and J by 5 bases, and 5 bases separated the two germline ends. The CDR3 is 12 residues long. CDR3 sequence (DNA): TGTGCCAGCAGTGAAGGCGGGGAGACCCAGTACTTC. Its translation is CASSEGGETQYF.

The chain is built from TRBV7-2 and TRBJ2-3; 9 nucleotides agree with TRBD2. The V segment lost 4 bases and the J segment 3 bases; nucleotides outside the gene matches: 14. Germline-derived CDR1 and CDR2 are SGHTA and FQGNSA. This CDR3 region has 18 residues. CDR3 coding DNA: TGTGCCAGCAGCTCCCTGCGGGGGGGCAGTTTGGGGACAGATACGCAGTATTTT. This gives the protein CASSSLRGGSLGTDTQYF.

The V and J genes are TRBV7-2 and TRBJ2-5; 7 nucleotides line up with TRBD2. The CDR3 contains 14 residues. Germline V gene sequence: CDR1 SGHTA, CDR2 FQGNSA. V trimming: 4 bases; J trimming: 4 bases; junction bases outside the gene matches: 6. The CDR3 DNA reads TGTGCCAGCAGCTCGCGACTAGCAGGAGAGACCCAGTACTTC. This gives the protein CASSSRLAGETQYF.

The genes are TRBV18 and TRBJ2-1; the match to TRBD2 covers 15 bases. The V gene's germline CDR1 is KGHSH and CDR2 LQKENI. This CDR3 contains 16 residues. Trimming took 6 bases from V and 9 from J; bases not matched to a gene: 9. CDR3 protein: CASSPGLAGGRGEQFF. The CDR3 bases are TGTGCCAGCTCTCCCGGACTAGCGGGAGGGCGGGGTGAGCAGTTCTTC.

This rearrangement joins TRBV6-5 to TRBJ1-5; no firm D call. CDR3 length equals 14 residues. Germline CDR1 and CDR2: MNHEY and SVGAGI. V was trimmed by 4 bases and J by 9 bases, leaving 16 bases between them. CDR3 region: CASSSPGGVRPQHF. CDR3 coding DNA: TGTGCCAGCAGTTCCCCCGGCGGGGTCCGGCCCCAGCATTTT.

The rearrangement joins TRBV28 to TRBJ1-5; no definite D call. The germline gives CDR1 MDHEN, CDR2 SYDVKM. Trimming left V 7 bases short and J 7 bases short, with 14 bases between. This CDR3 has 13 residues. The CDR3 DNA follows: TGTGCCAGCATTGATTTGGGGAGGCAGCCCCAGCATTTT. Its protein product is CASIDLGRQPQHF.

This clone was seen just once. The V gene is TRBV5-6, the J gene TRBJ2-1, with a tentative D call TRBD1 (5 bases). CDR1 SGHDT and CDR2 YYEEEE come from the germline V gene. This CDR3 contains 16 residues. The germline V and J ends were trimmed by 4 bases and 0 bases, with 14 bases remaining between them. Written as DNA, the CDR3 is TGTGCCAGCAGCAGAAACAGGAGAAGCTCCTACAATGAGCAGTTCTTC. Its translation: CASSRNRRSSYNEQFF.

This sequence joins TRBV7-9 and TRBJ2-3; tentative D call: TRBD1 (5 bases). Looked up from germline, CDR1 is SEHNR and CDR2 is FQNEAQ (reference sequence). The CDR3 is 17 amino acids. V was cut by 2 bases and J by 6 bases, with 21 bases left in between. The CDR3, as DNA: TGTGCCAGCAGCTTACGGTTTTTTGGGCGCAGGGCCGATACGCAGTATTTT. This sequence encodes CASSLRFFGRRADTQYF.